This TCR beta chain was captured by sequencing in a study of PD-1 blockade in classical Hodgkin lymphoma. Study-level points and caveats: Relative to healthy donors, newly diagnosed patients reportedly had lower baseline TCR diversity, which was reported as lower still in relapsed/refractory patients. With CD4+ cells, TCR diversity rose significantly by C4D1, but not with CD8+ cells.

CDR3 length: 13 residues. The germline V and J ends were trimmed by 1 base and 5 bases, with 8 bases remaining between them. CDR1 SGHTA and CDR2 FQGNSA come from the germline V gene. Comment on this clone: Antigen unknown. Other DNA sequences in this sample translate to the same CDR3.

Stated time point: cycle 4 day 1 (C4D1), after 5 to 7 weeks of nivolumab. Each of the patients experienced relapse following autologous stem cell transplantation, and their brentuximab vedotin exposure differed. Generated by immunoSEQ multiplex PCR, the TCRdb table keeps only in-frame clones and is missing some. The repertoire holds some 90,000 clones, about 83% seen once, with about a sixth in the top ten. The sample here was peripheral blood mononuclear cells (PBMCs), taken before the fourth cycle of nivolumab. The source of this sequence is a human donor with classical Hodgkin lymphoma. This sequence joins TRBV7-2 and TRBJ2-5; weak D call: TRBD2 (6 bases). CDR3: CASSLVGGETQYF. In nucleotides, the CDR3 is TGTGCCAGCAGCTTAGTAGGAGGGGAGACCCAGTACTTC. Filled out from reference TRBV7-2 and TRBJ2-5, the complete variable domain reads GAGVSQSPSNKVTEKGKDVELRCDPISGHTALYWYRQSLGQGLEFLIYFQGNSAPDKSGLPSDRFSAERTGGSVSTLTIQRTQQEDSAVYLCASSLVGGETQYFGPGTRLLVL.